The next 15 T cell receptor beta chains were all read from a single sample in a study of blood T cell repertoires in COVID-19. Data came from immunoSEQ multiplex PCR; TCRdb stores just in-frame clones and leaves some out. The sample shows 200,000 to 250,000 clones, around 89% of them seen only once. The sample consisted of peripheral blood. The origin of the receptors is a man younger than 40 with COVID-19, enrolled during active disease.

The CDR3 here is CASSYSGPGGNTIYF. The CDR3 DNA reads as TGTGCCAGCAGTTACAGTGGACCGGGGGGAAACACCATATATTTT. The chain combines TRBV6-5 with TRBJ1-3; D is undetermined. The germline V gene has CDR1 MNHEY and CDR2 SVGAGI. With 2 bases removed from V and 4 bases from J, the gap between germline ends came to 12 bases. The CDR3 is 15 amino acids.

The J gene is TRBJ1-6, the V gene TRBV6-4; the match to TRBD1 covers 8 bases. V shed 8 bases and J 5 bases; nucleotides not matched to a gene: 5. The CDR3 contains 14 residues. Germline V gene lookup returns CDR1 MRHNA and CDR2 SNTAGT. Written as DNA, the CDR3 is TGTGCCAGCTCAAGGACAGGGAATAATTCACCCCTCCACTTT. Translated: CASSRTGNNSPLHF.

This rearrangement joins TRBV24-1 to TRBJ1-6, with no clear D. In germline, CDR1 is KGHDR, CDR2 SFDVKD. Trimming pared 0 bases from V and 3 bases from J, leaving 8 bases between. CDR3 length equals 16 residues. The CDR3 nucleotides are TGTGCCACCAGTGATTTGCGGGGAGACTATAATTCACCCCTCCACTTT. It translates to CATSDLRGDYNSPLHF.

This clone occurred once. The chain is built from TRBV5-3 and TRBJ2-6; TRBD2 agrees at 11 bases. TRBV5-3 is labeled an ORF, and its function is uncertain. After removal of 4 bases from V and 0 bases from J, the junction contained 12 bases not matched to a gene. The length of the CDR3 is 20 residues. The CDR3 region has the DNA TGTGCCAGAAGCCCGTTGGTAGGGACTAGCGGAATCTCTGGGGCCAACGTCCTGACTTTC. As protein: CARSPLVGTSGISGANVLTF.

The gene calls are TRBV4-3 and TRBJ2-1, with TRBD2 matching 11 bases. J was trimmed by 4 bases and V by 3 bases; bases with no gene match: 2. The CDR3 extends over 15 amino acids. Per germline, CDR1 LGHNA and CDR2 YSLEER. The DNA of the CDR3 is TGCGCCAGCAGCCATAGCGGGGGGGGTTACAATGAGCAGTTCTTC. Residues: CASSHSGGGYNEQFF.

The chain employs TRBV4-3 and TRBJ1-3, with D possibly being TRBD1 (5 bases). Germline CDR1 is LGHNA and CDR2 is YSLEER. The CDR3 totals 15 residues. With 3 bases removed from V and 0 bases from J, the gap between germline ends came to 9 bases. Here the CDR3 reads CASSQTENSGNTIYF. The DNA of the CDR3 is TGCGCCAGCAGCCAGACAGAGAACTCTGGAAACACCATATATTTT.

V and J are TRBV10-3 and TRBJ1-1; no firm D call. This CDR3 has 13 residues. Germline values: CDR1 ENHRY, CDR2 SYGVKD. Trimming removed 7 bases from V and 0 bases from J, with 9 bases in between. This CDR3 is CAITRNLNTEAFF. Here the CDR3 DNA reads TGTGCCATCACGCGGAACCTGAACACTGAAGCTTTCTTT.

The rearrangement links TRBV12-3 or TRBV12-4 to TRBJ2-1; no definite D call. V lost 5 bases and J lost 8, with 7 bases in between. This CDR3 is built from 11 residues. The CDR3 protein is CASSPRDEQFF. As DNA, the CDR3 is TGTGCCAGCAGTCCTCGGGATGAGCAGTTCTTC.

The chain has TRBV5-1 and TRBJ2-5; 10 bases are a match to TRBD1. The trim removed 0 bases at V and 2 bases at J, leaving 7 bases unmatched. CDR3 length: 17 residues. The germline gives CDR1 SGHRS, CDR2 YFSETQ. CDR3 sequence reads: CASSLAAGQGYQETQYF. The CDR3 region has the DNA TGCGCCAGCAGCTTGGCCGCGGGACAGGGGTATCAAGAGACCCAGTACTTC.

The rearrangement uses TRBV7-3 and TRBJ1-3, with unresolved D. CDR3 length: 16 amino acids. The V end was cut by 1 base, the J end by 1 base, with 11 bases between. The germline V gene encodes CDR1 SGHTA and CDR2 FQGTGA. The CDR3 sequence: CASSLNGSPSGNTIYF. As DNA, the CDR3 is TGTGCCAGCAGCTTAAATGGCAGTCCTTCTGGAAACACCATATATTTT.

V gene TRBV24-1 combines with J gene TRBJ2-1; 9 positions agree with TRBD1. Trimming took 0 bases from V and 9 from J; bases not matched to a gene: 5. The germline V gene has CDR1 KGHDR and CDR2 SFDVKD. The CDR3 has 15 amino acids. The CDR3 DNA is TGTGCCACCAGTGATTTGGGACAGGGGACCGGTGAGCAGTTCTTC. Translating it yields CATSDLGQGTGEQFF.

This sequence joins TRBV6-5 and TRBJ2-7; weak D call: TRBD1 (6 bases). Per germline, CDR1 MNHEY and CDR2 SVGAGI. The CDR3 runs 15 residues. The germline V and J ends were trimmed by 4 bases and 0 bases, with 13 bases remaining between them. DNA of the CDR3: TGTGCCAGCAGTTCCCATCAGACAGGCTCCTACGAGCAGTACTTC. This sequence encodes CASSSHQTGSYEQYF.

This sequence joins TRBV3-1 (or the pseudogene TRBV3-2) and TRBJ2-3; 9 bases are shared with TRBD2. V shed 0 bases, J shed 2 bases, and the junction held 12 bases outside the gene matches. CDR1 and CDR2 from the germline V gene are LGHDT and YNNKEL (reference sequence). The CDR3 is 19 residues long. CDR3 protein: CASSQEYVPSGGFTDTQYF. The CDR3 region has the DNA TGTGCCAGCAGCCAAGAGTACGTCCCGAGCGGGGGGTTCACAGATACGCAGTATTTT.

This sequence joins TRBV25-1 and TRBJ1-1, with 7 positions matching TRBD1. The CDR3 totals 13 residues. V lost 9 bases and J lost 3; bases outside the gene matches: 7. Germline V gene sequence: CDR1 MGHDK, CDR2 SYGVNS. This chain's CDR3 is CARTGTVDTEAFF. CDR3 nucleotides: TGTGCCAGAACCGGGACAGTTGACACTGAAGCTTTCTTT.

A single count supports this clone. The rearrangement links TRBV10-3 to TRBJ1-3; D perhaps matches TRBD1 (5 bases). Trimming pared 10 bases from V and 4 bases from J, leaving 20 bases between. The germline V gene encodes CDR1 ENHRY and CDR2 SYGVKD. There are 15 residues in the CDR3. In nucleotides, the CDR3 is TGTGCCACCCACCCAGGGCCGTCGGAAGGAAACACCATATATTTT. Its protein is CATHPGPSEGNTIYF.